The TCR beta chain described here comes from a study of graft-versus-host responses after intestinal transplantation. CDR1 and CDR2 from the germline V gene are SNHLY and FYNNEI. The CDR3 has 14 amino acids. The V end lost 8 bases, the J end lost 1 base, and 14 bases lay between the germline ends. This table comes from immunoSEQ multiplex PCR, and its TCRdb copy is limited to in-frame clones, with some not included. The data hold roughly 50,000 clones, with around 90% observed a single time. The sequence derives from a human patient who received an intestinal transplant, so some T cells may come from the graft donor. The V gene is TRBV2, the J gene TRBJ1-1; TRBD1 is a possible D gene (5 bases). The sequencing used PBMCs, collected nearly 670 days after intestinal transplant. The DNA for the CDR3 is TGTGCCAGCGCGCGCCGCGGGGGGAACACTGAAGCTTTCTTT. Its protein is CASARRGGNTEAFF.